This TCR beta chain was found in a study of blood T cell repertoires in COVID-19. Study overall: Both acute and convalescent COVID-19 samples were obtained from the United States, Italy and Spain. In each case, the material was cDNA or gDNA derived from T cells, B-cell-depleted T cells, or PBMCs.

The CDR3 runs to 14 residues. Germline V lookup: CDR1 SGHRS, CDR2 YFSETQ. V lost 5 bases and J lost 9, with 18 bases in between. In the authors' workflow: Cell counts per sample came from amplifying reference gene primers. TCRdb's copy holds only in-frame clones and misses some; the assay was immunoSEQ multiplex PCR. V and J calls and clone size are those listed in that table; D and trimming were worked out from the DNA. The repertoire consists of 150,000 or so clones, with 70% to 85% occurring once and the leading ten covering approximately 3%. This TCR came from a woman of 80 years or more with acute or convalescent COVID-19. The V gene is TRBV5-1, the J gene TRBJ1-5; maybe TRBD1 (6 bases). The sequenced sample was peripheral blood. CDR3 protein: CASSEQGPWGPQHF. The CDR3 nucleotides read TGCGCCAGCAGTGAACAGGGCCCCTGGGGGCCCCAGCATTTT.